The 5 T cell receptor beta chains reported below all come from one sample, sequenced in a study of CD8+ T cells in alopecia areata (dated by TCRdb to the late 2010s). Libraries were constructed by the immunoSEQ multiplex PCR assay. To provide template for TCR sequencing, every sample had RNA extracted and reverse transcribed into cDNA. TCRdb took over this immuneACCESS table, retaining in-frame rearrangements with V and J assigned. Such tables are incomplete; in checked studies, under half of the missing clones stem from an unresolved V gene, and the remainder is unexplained. This sample holds 200,000 to 250,000 clones; less than 45% were observed only once. The biggest ten clones account for around 0.48% of the sample. What the treatment or condition label conveys for this sample: oral pan-JAK inhibitor, 5-10 mg twice daily. The source material was CD4+ T cells sorted from blood, sampled at week 34, from a patient treated with tofacitinib. Receptors originate from a human donor with alopecia areata.

V gene TRBV9 combines with J gene TRBJ2-7; D unclear. This CDR3 contains 9 residues. In germline, CDR1 is SGDLS, CDR2 YYNGEE. V lost 2 bases to trimming and J lost 6 bases, with 0 bases between them. For the CDR3, the DNA is TGTGCCAGCAGCGTCGAGCAGTACTTC. Protein product: CASSVEQYF. Based on the CDR3 plus reference TRBV9 and TRBJ2-7, the full variable domain is DSGVTQTPKHLITATGQRVTLRCSPRSGDLSVYWYQQSLDQGLQFLIQYYNGEERAKGNILERFSAQQFPDLHSELNLSSLELGDSALYFCASSVEQYFGPGTRLTVT.

This clone was observed a single time. V usage is TRBV6-5 and J usage is TRBJ1-6, with a possible D match to TRBD1 (5 bases). CDR1 is MNHEY and CDR2 is SVGAGI in the germline V gene. The CDR3 consists of 14 residues. The V gene lost 5 bases and the J gene lost 7 bases, with 12 bases spanning the gap. CDR3 region: CASSQWDGNSPLHF. Here the CDR3 DNA reads TGTGCCAGCAGTCAGTGGGACGGGAATTCACCCCTCCACTTT.

This chain links TRBV19 with TRBJ2-2, with 8 positions matching TRBD1. The germline gives CDR1 LNHDA, CDR2 SQIVND (reference sequence). V gave up 4 bases and J gave up 6 bases; unmatched junction bases: 7. This CDR3 is 15 amino acids long. The CDR3 DNA sequence: TGTGCCAGTAGTAGCCTTGTACAGGGGGCCGGGGAGCTGTTTTTT. Protein sequence: CASSSLVQGAGELFF.

This clone was seen only a few times. This chain connects TRBV7-9 to TRBJ2-7; D call uncertain. The CDR3 is made up of 14 amino acids. Trimming shortened V by 5 bases and J by 0 bases, and 11 bases separated the two germline ends. The germline CDR1 and CDR2 sequences are SEHNR and FQNEAQ (reference sequence). CDR3 region: CASSPRPSSYEQYF. In DNA form, the CDR3 reads TGTGCCAGCAGCCCCCGCCCCAGCTCCTACGAGCAGTACTTC. Filled out from reference TRBV7-9 and TRBJ2-7, the complete variable domain reads DTGVSQNPRHKITKRGQNVTFRCDPISEHNRLYWYRQTLGQGPEFLTYFQNEAQLEKSRLLSDRFSAERPKGSFSTLEIQRTEQGDSAMYLCASSPRPSSYEQYFGPGTRLTVT.

The chain links TRBV21-1 to TRBJ2-4; the listed D gene, TRBD2, was not tested against the DNA. TRBV21-1 is a pseudogene locus. The CDR3 is 19 amino acids. CDR3 region: CASSKGLSLAKWKMDIQYF. As DNA, the CDR3 is TGTGCCAGCAGCAAGGGACTGTCTTTAGCCAAATGGAAAATGGACATTCAGTACTTC.